The following is a T cell receptor beta chain sequence with its context. These data originate in a study of blood T cell repertoires in COVID-19. Study-level information: COVID-19 samples from acute and convalescent phases originated in the United States, Italy and Spain. PBMCs, B-cell-depleted T cells, or T cells provided the cDNA or gDNA that made up the material.

CDR3 length equals 13 residues. Germline V gene sequence: CDR1 SGHDT, CDR2 YYEEEE. Trimming took off 1 base at V and 4 bases at J, with 8 bases between the two ends. How the authors handled the data: Amplification from reference gene primers served as the basis for estimated nucleated cell counts. The table came from immunoSEQ multiplex PCR; TCRdb's copy has only in-frame clones and leaves some out. V and J calls plus clone size are reproduced from that table; the DNA served to infer D and trimming. The repertoire includes 110,000 to 150,000 clones, 75% to 90% of them detected once, and roughly 3.9% sits in the top ten.

This clonotype was obtained from a woman over 75 with acute or convalescent COVID-19. The V call is TRBV5-6, the J call TRBJ2-5, with D uncertain. Sequencing input: peripheral blood. The CDR3 protein is CASSLKTLETQYF. Here the CDR3 DNA reads TGTGCCAGCAGCTTGAAGACTCTAGAGACCCAGTACTTC.